A selection of T cell receptor beta chains follows, all from one sample in a study of T cell responses to AZD1222 COVID-19 vaccine. Libraries were prepared by immunoSEQ multiplex PCR; TCRdb keeps only in-frame clonotypes and omits some of them. The table shows 100,000 to 120,000 clones, with 94% occurring only once. The material was peripheral blood, obtained 28 days after the second AZD1222 dose. All receptors come from an adult who received the AZD1222 COVID-19 vaccine. Each CDR3 is given with its conserved first and last residue. Fields, in order: clone size, J gene, V gene, D gene, CDR3 DNA, CDR3 protein. A D gene is named only where the DNA matches it firmly. The size field is filled for only some rows; it gives once, few, many or a size class.

- | TRBJ2-7 | TRBV11-2 | - | TGTGCCAGCAGCCCGACCAGGCTAGCTTCCCCTACTTACGAGCAGTACTTC | CASSPTRLASPTYEQYF
- | TRBJ2-1 | TRBV3-1/TRBV3-2 | TRBD2 | TGTGCCAGCAGCCACGCCATTATACTAGCGGGAGGAAACAATGAGCAGTTCTTC | CASSHAIILAGGNNEQFF
- | TRBJ2-1 | TRBV20-1 | - | TGCAGTGCTAGGAGGTACGATGAGCAGTTCTTC | CSARRYDEQFF
- | TRBJ1-2 | TRBV5-1 | TRBD1 | TGCGCCAGCAGCTTGACAGGGGGCGCGAGCTATGGCTACACCTTC | CASSLTGGASYGYTF
- | TRBJ2-3 | TRBV5-1 | - | TGCGCCAGCAGCTCCGGGACGCAAGATACGCAGTATTTT | CASSSGTQDTQYF
- | TRBJ1-6 | TRBV7-2 | - | TGTGCCAGCACGTGGGATAAGGATTCACCCCTCCACTTT | CASTWDKDSPLHF
- | TRBJ2-1 | TRBV5-1 | - | TGCGCCAGCAGCTCCAGCGGTGACTCCTACAATGAGCAGTTCTTC | CASSSSGDSYNEQFF
- | TRBJ1-4 | TRBV6-5 | - | TGTGCCAGCAGTCACCAAGGAACAACTAATGAAAAACTGTTTTTT | CASSHQGTTNEKLFF
once | TRBJ1-6 | TRBV19 | TRBD1 | TGTGCCATAAGACAGGGGGAAGATAATTCACCCCTCCACTTT | CAIRQGEDNSPLHF
once | TRBJ2-5 | TRBV30 | TRBD1 | TGTGCCTGGAGTCGACAGGGAATGGGCCGAGAGACCCAGTACTTC | CAWSRQGMGRETQYF
once | TRBJ2-2 | TRBV6-5 | - | TGTGCCAGCAGTTACTCTATGGGGAACACCGGGGAGCTGTTTTTT | CASSYSMGNTGELFF
- | TRBJ1-2 | TRBV28 | - | TGTGCCAGCATCTCCCCGGGCGGTGTTTATGGCTACACCTTC | CASISPGGVYGYTF
- | TRBJ2-2 | TRBV27 | - | TGTGCCAGCAGTTTCCGGCCCTTGAGGGGGGAGCTGTTTTTT | CASSFRPLRGELFF
- | TRBJ2-2 | TRBV19 | - | TGTGCCAGTAACGCCTATCGGTTGAACACCGGGGAGCTGTTTTTT | CASNAYRLNTGELFF